A selection of T cell receptor beta chains follows, all from one sample in a study of T-cell reconstitution after alpha-beta-depleted transplantation in children. One entry per CDR3 protein, called by TCRdb with MiXCR from the PCR reads. The table has some 640,000 distinct CDR3 sequences, around a sixth seen once. The sample consisted of PBMCs from the stem cell graft donor, taken from the stem cell graft. Source of these receptors: a human donor who donated a stem cell graft to a child with acute myeloid leukemia. CDR3s include the opening cysteine and the closing phenylalanine or tryptophan. D genes are given only for firm matches. Some rows mark clone size as missing; the rest say once, few, many or name a class of expanded clone.

d_call: NA
v_call: TRBV10-3
j_call: TRBJ2-5
clone_size: NA
cdr3_aa: CAISESIGEETQYF
cdr3_nt: TGTGCCATCAGTGAGTCTATCGGGGAAGAGACCCAGTACTTC

d_call: NA
v_call: TRBV13
j_call: TRBJ2-3
clone_size: few
cdr3_aa: CASSIYRASTDTQYF
cdr3_nt: TGTGCCAGCAGCATATATCGAGCCAGTACAGATACGCAGTATTTT

d_call: NA
v_call: TRBV7-7
j_call: TRBJ2-1
clone_size: NA
cdr3_aa: CASSLLKSSYNEQFF
cdr3_nt: TGTGCCAGCAGCTTACTAAAGAGCTCCTACAATGAGCAGTTCTTC

d_call: NA
v_call: TRBV9
j_call: TRBJ1-1
clone_size: many
cdr3_aa: CASSVAPGGNTEAFF
cdr3_nt: TGTGCCAGCAGCGTCGCCCCCGGGGGGAACACTGAAGCTTTCTTT

d_call: NA
v_call: TRBV20-1
j_call: TRBJ1-5
clone_size: many
cdr3_aa: CSATPHSNQPQHF
cdr3_nt: TGCAGTGCTACGCCACATAGCAATCAGCCCCAGCATTTT

d_call: NA
v_call: TRBV10-3
j_call: TRBJ2-2
clone_size: few
cdr3_aa: CAISDRGTYTGELFF
cdr3_nt: TGTGCCATCAGTGATCGCGGGACTTACACCGGGGAGCTGTTTTTT

d_call: TRBD2
v_call: TRBV20-1
j_call: TRBJ2-7
clone_size: NA
cdr3_aa: CSARTSGAYEQYF
cdr3_nt: TGCAGTGCTAGAACTAGCGGGGCCTACGAGCAGTACTTC

d_call: NA
v_call: TRBV7-2
j_call: TRBJ1-1
clone_size: many
cdr3_aa: CASSLVVGRNTEAFF
cdr3_nt: TGTGCCAGCAGCTTAGTGGTGGGCAGAAACACTGAAGCTTTCTTT

d_call: NA
v_call: TRBV24-1
j_call: TRBJ2-1
clone_size: many
cdr3_aa: CATSPPGYNEQFF
cdr3_nt: TGTGCCACCAGTCCCCCAGGGTACAATGAGCAGTTCTTC

d_call: TRBD1
v_call: TRBV12-3/TRBV12-4
j_call: TRBJ2-7
clone_size: few
cdr3_aa: CASSTDRGRYEQYF
cdr3_nt: TGTGCCAGCAGTACAGACAGGGGACGATACGAGCAGTACTTC

d_call: NA
v_call: TRBV13
j_call: TRBJ2-1
clone_size: many
cdr3_aa: CASSPPASLGEQFF
cdr3_nt: TGTGCCAGCAGCCCCCCCGCTAGCTTGGGTGAGCAGTTCTTC

d_call: TRBD1
v_call: TRBV20-1
j_call: TRBJ1-2
clone_size: many
cdr3_aa: CSARDHGGGAYKGYTF
cdr3_nt: TGCAGTGCTAGAGATCATGGAGGGGGCGCCTATAAGGGCTACACCTTC

d_call: TRBD1
v_call: TRBV19
j_call: TRBJ2-5
clone_size: few
cdr3_aa: CASSKRQGQETQYF
cdr3_nt: TGTGCCAGTAGTAAGAGACAGGGCCAAGAGACCCAGTACTTC

d_call: NA
v_call: TRBV30
j_call: TRBJ1-1
clone_size: NA
cdr3_aa: CAWTTSGNTEAFF
cdr3_nt: TGTGCCTGGACTACAAGCGGGAACACTGAAGCTTTCTTT

d_call: NA
v_call: TRBV29-1
j_call: TRBJ2-3
clone_size: NA
cdr3_aa: CSVRMEGCTDTQYF
cdr3_nt: TGCAGCGTTCGTATGGAGGGGTGCACAGATACGCAGTATTTT

d_call: NA
v_call: TRBV29-1
j_call: TRBJ2-7
clone_size: many
cdr3_aa: CSVGMANEQYF
cdr3_nt: TGCAGCGTTGGGATGGCTAACGAGCAGTACTTC

d_call: NA
v_call: TRBV10-3
j_call: TRBJ2-1
clone_size: few
cdr3_aa: CAISEGATRNEQFF
cdr3_nt: TGTGCCATCAGTGAAGGGGCTACAAGGAATGAGCAGTTCTTC

d_call: TRBD1
v_call: TRBV29-1
j_call: TRBJ1-5
clone_size: few
cdr3_aa: CSAQGAGGEPQHF
cdr3_nt: TGCAGCGCCCAAGGGGCAGGGGGGGAGCCCCAGCATTTT

d_call: NA
v_call: TRBV5-6
j_call: TRBJ2-3
clone_size: many
cdr3_aa: CASSFWSLSTDTQYF
cdr3_nt: TGTGCCAGCAGCTTCTGGTCCCTTAGCACAGATACGCAGTATTTT

d_call: TRBD1
v_call: TRBV7-8
j_call: TRBJ2-5
clone_size: many
cdr3_aa: CASSLQGALRETQYF
cdr3_nt: TGTGCCAGCAGCCTCCAGGGGGCCCTTCGGGAGACCCAGTACTTC

d_call: NA
v_call: TRBV7-8
j_call: TRBJ1-1
clone_size: many
cdr3_aa: CASSRLRVGEYFVAFF
cdr3_nt: TGTGCCAGCAGCCGCCTACGGGTGGGGGAATACTTTGTGGCTTTCTTT

d_call: NA
v_call: TRBV29-1
j_call: TRBJ1-2
clone_size: many
cdr3_aa: CSVTKDGSNYGYTF
cdr3_nt: TGCAGCGTAACTAAGGACGGGTCCAACTATGGCTACACCTTC

d_call: NA
v_call: TRBV5-1
j_call: TRBJ2-7
clone_size: NA
cdr3_aa: CASSLEALMEQYF
cdr3_nt: TGCGCCAGCAGCTTGGAGGCGCTGATGGAGCAGTACTTC

d_call: NA
v_call: TRBV20-1
j_call: TRBJ1-2
clone_size: many
cdr3_aa: CSASRDNYGYTF
cdr3_nt: TGCAGTGCTAGTAGGGACAACTATGGCTACACCTTC

d_call: NA
v_call: TRBV6-2/TRBV6-3
j_call: TRBJ2-7
clone_size: NA
cdr3_aa: CASSYSTTGTPYEQYF
cdr3_nt: TGTGCCAGCAGTTATTCCACGACAGGGACTCCCTACGAGCAGTACTTC

d_call: NA
v_call: TRBV5-1
j_call: TRBJ1-1
clone_size: few
cdr3_aa: CASSLGGGARTEAFF
cdr3_nt: TGCGCCAGCAGCTTGGGTGGCGGGGCGAGAACTGAAGCTTTCTTT

d_call: NA
v_call: TRBV5-6
j_call: TRBJ2-5
clone_size: NA
cdr3_aa: CASSSGRRNIQETQYF
cdr3_nt: TGTGCCAGCAGCTCTGGACGCAGAAATATCCAAGAGACCCAGTACTTC

d_call: TRBD1
v_call: TRBV9
j_call: TRBJ2-5
clone_size: NA
cdr3_aa: CASSGAVDRGETQYF
cdr3_nt: TGTGCCAGCAGCGGTGCGGTGGACAGGGGGGAGACCCAGTACTTC

d_call: TRBD1
v_call: TRBV5-1
j_call: TRBJ1-4
clone_size: NA
cdr3_aa: CASQNQGEEKLFF
cdr3_nt: TGCGCCAGCCAAAACCAGGGGGAAGAAAAACTGTTTTTT

d_call: TRBD1
v_call: TRBV7-6
j_call: TRBJ2-2
clone_size: NA
cdr3_aa: CASRYQGARETGELFF
cdr3_nt: TGTGCCAGCAGATACCAGGGGGCCCGGGAGACCGGGGAGCTGTTTTTT

d_call: NA
v_call: TRBV28
j_call: TRBJ1-5
clone_size: few
cdr3_aa: CASSLSYRQTNQPQHF
cdr3_nt: TGTGCCAGCAGTTTATCTTATCGGCAGACCAATCAGCCCCAGCATTTT

d_call: NA
v_call: TRBV29-1
j_call: TRBJ2-1
clone_size: many
cdr3_aa: CSVEPSGSEQFF
cdr3_nt: TGCAGCGTTGAACCCAGCGGCTCTGAGCAGTTCTTC